This entry lists 3 T cell receptor beta chains sequenced from one sample in a study of metastatic and nonmetastatic thyroid tumors. MiXCR re-clonotyped the PCR reads for TCRdb. The repertoire holds about 4,000 clones, under 45% seen once, with about 26% in the top ten. Patients were all untreated before their thyroid surgery. The sequenced material came from adjacent normal tissue. Source of these receptors: a female donor with papillary thyroid cancer or a benign thyroid nodule (not recorded which). Some clones in this sample may be carry-over from other donors' samples.

For the CDR3, the DNA is TGTGCCAGCAGCTTGGGCCCAAACTATGGCTACACCTTC. This sequence encodes CASSLGPNYGYTF. The rearrangement uses TRBV7-3 and TRBJ1-2; D is uncertain. V was shortened by 3 bases and J by 2 bases, with 7 bases between the two germline ends. CDR3 length: 13 residues. Germline V gene sequence: CDR1 SGHTA, CDR2 FQGTGA.

The gene calls are TRBV27 and TRBJ1-6; 11 positions agree with TRBD1. CDR1 MNHEY and CDR2 SMNVEV come from the germline V gene (reference sequence). The junction had 6 bases not matched to a gene; V was cut back by 5 bases and J by 9 bases. The CDR3 has 15 residues. The CDR3 coding sequence is TGTGCCAGCAGTAATGGACAGGGGGCGCGTTCACCCCTCCACTTT. Residues: CASSNGQGARSPLHF.

This clone rates as large. The chain employs TRBV27 and TRBJ2-2; TRBD1 or TRBD2 may be the D gene (5 bases each). The CDR3 runs 14 residues. Trimming removed 3 bases at V and 5 bases at J, with 10 bases between. Per germline, CDR1 MNHEY and CDR2 SMNVEV (reference sequence). The CDR3 region has the DNA TGTGCCAGCAGTTTTGGGACCCTTACCGGGGAGCTGTTTTTT. It translates to CASSFGTLTGELFF.